A selection of T cell receptor beta chains follows, all from one sample in a study of response to subunit inactivated influenza vaccine. TCRdb itself ran the RT-PCR reads through MiXCR, one entry per CDR3 protein. The sample has over 400,000 distinct CDR3 sequences, 13% seen once. The sequencing here drew on PBMCs from blood, taken about 6 weeks after vaccination. Source of these receptors: a man aged 50-59 years who received an inactivated influenza vaccine. CDR3s include the opening cysteine and the closing phenylalanine or tryptophan. The D gene is left open where the match is weak. Size tells how often a clone was seen (once, few, many) or the class of an expanded clone, and some rows leave it out.

V gene	J gene	clone size	D gene	CDR3 length	CDR3 protein	CDR3 DNA
TRBV6-1	TRBJ2-1	.	.	15	CASIPGVSSYNEQFF	TGTGCCAGCATCCCCGGGGTGAGCTCCTACAATGAGCAGTTCTTC
TRBV20-1	TRBJ2-5	many	.	13	CSARWQLQETQYF	TGCAGTGCTAGGTGGCAGCTACAAGAGACCCAGTACTTC
TRBV28	TRBJ2-1	.	.	16	CASTQSGLGSYNEQFF	TGTGCCAGCACCCAGTCTGGCTTAGGATCCTACAATGAGCAGTTCTTC
TRBV11-3	TRBJ2-1	.	.	14	CASSPPGPYNEQFF	TGTGCCAGCAGCCCACCGGGACCTTACAATGAGCAGTTCTTC
TRBV5-1	TRBJ1-2	few	TRBD1	14	CASSPDRSNYGYTF	TGCGCCAGCAGCCCGGACAGGTCTAACTATGGCTACACCTTC
TRBV2	TRBJ2-1	.	TRBD2	19	CARSNPYNLGEGSYNEQFF	TGTGCCAGATCCAATCCCTACAACCTCGGGGAGGGTTCCTACAATGAGCAGTTCTTC
TRBV12-3/TRBV12-4	TRBJ2-1	many	.	12	CASSPTGGGQFF	TGTGCCAGCAGTCCCACAGGAGGCGGGCAGTTCTTC
TRBV15	TRBJ2-1	few	TRBD2	14	CATSDPGGNNEQFF	TGTGCCACCAGCGACCCCGGGGGGAACAATGAGCAGTTCTTC
TRBV6-5	TRBJ2-4	few	.	15	CASSYGGGGQNIQYF	TGTGCCAGCAGTTACGGCGGTGGGGGCCAAAACATTCAGTACTTC
TRBV30	TRBJ2-1	.	TRBD1	18	CAWSGTGRGYPSYNEQFF	TGTGCCTGGAGTGGGACAGGTAGGGGATACCCCTCCTACAATGAGCAGTTCTTC
TRBV7-8	TRBJ1-5	few	.	15	CASSLEAFGNQPQHF	TGTGCCAGCAGCTTAGAAGCCTTCGGCAATCAGCCCCAGCATTTT
TRBV5-6	TRBJ2-2	.	.	16	CASSFGAAGEVGELFF	TGTGCCAGCAGCTTTGGGGCGGCAGGGGAAGTCGGGGAGCTGTTTTTT
TRBV2	TRBJ2-2	few	.	16	CASSEARQGRTGELFF	TGTGCCAGCAGTGAAGCCCGGCAGGGAAGGACCGGGGAGCTGTTTTTT
TRBV7-3	TRBJ2-5	.	.	16	CASSLGVSPNQETQYF	TGTGCCAGCAGCTTAGGGGTCTCGCCGAACCAAGAGACCCAGTACTTC
TRBV27	TRBJ2-7	.	.	16	CASSSRRVQYPYEQYF	TGTGCCAGCAGTTCGAGGCGGGTTCAATATCCCTACGAGCAGTACTTC
TRBV20-1	TRBJ2-1	.	TRBD2	16	CCAREVAGDSYNEQFF	TGCTGCGCTAGAGAAGTAGCGGGAGACTCCTACAATGAGCAGTTCTTC
TRBV7-9	TRBJ1-6	few	.	14	CASTLGGVNSPLHF	TGTGCCAGCACCCTGGGGGGGGTGAATTCACCCCTCCACTTT
TRBV4-3	TRBJ2-1	.	TRBD2	16	CASSQDSGRAYNEQFF	TGCGCCAGCAGCCAAGATAGCGGGAGAGCATACAATGAGCAGTTCTTC
TRBV6-1	TRBJ2-7	few	.	13	CASNLGPEDEQYF	TGTGCCAGCAACTTGGGACCCGAGGACGAGCAGTACTTC
TRBV5-1	TRBJ2-1	few	TRBD2	14	CASSRDTSGGKQFF	TGCGCCAGCAGCCGTGATACTAGCGGGGGAAAGCAGTTCTTC
TRBV29-1	TRBJ1-1	many	TRBD1	12	CSVDRGRTEAFF	TGCAGCGTTGACAGGGGGCGGACTGAAGCTTTCTTT
TRBV18	TRBJ2-4	.	.	14	CASSPQGTKNIQYF	TGTGCCAGCTCACCACAGGGTACCAAAAACATTCAGTACTTC
TRBV20-1	TRBJ2-5	few	.	13	CSAFPLARETQYF	TGCAGTGCGTTCCCGCTAGCCCGAGAGACCCAGTACTTC
TRBV4-2	TRBJ2-7	few	TRBD2	17	CASSQPPSGSSSYEQYF	TGTGCCAGCAGCCAACCACCTAGCGGGAGCAGCTCCTACGAGCAGTACTTC
TRBV6-5	TRBJ2-3	few	TRBD2	15	CASSNGLAGADTQYF	TGTGCCAGCAGTAACGGACTAGCGGGAGCAGATACGCAGTATTTT
TRBV7-3	TRBJ1-1	.	.	15	CASSPGAGRNTEAFF	TGTGCCAGCAGCCCGGGGGCAGGGAGGAACACTGAAGCTTTCTTT
TRBV10-3	TRBJ1-2	.	TRBD1	16	CAISDRQGPINYGYTF	TGTGCCATCAGCGATCGACAGGGCCCCATTAACTATGGCTACACCTTC
TRBV7-3	TRBJ2-1	many	TRBD2	15	CASSYSGRTYNEQFF	TGTGCCAGCAGCTATAGCGGGAGGACCTACAATGAGCAGTTCTTC
TRBV7-2	TRBJ2-3	.	.	16	CTSSLGGMVGTDTQYF	TGTACCAGCAGCTTAGGTGGGATGGTAGGGACAGATACGCAGTATTTT
TRBV7-6	TRBJ2-3	.	TRBD1	15	CASSFRQGSTDTQYF	TGTGCCAGCAGCTTTAGACAGGGCAGCACAGATACGCAGTATTTT
TRBV7-8	TRBJ2-1	many	.	13	CASSSIERGEQFF	TGTGCCAGCAGCTCAATAGAGAGAGGTGAGCAGTTCTTC
TRBV18	TRBJ2-5	.	.	13	CASSPPGLETQYF	TGTGCCAGCAGTCCCCCGGGGCTGGAGACCCAGTACTTC
TRBV6-1	TRBJ2-6	.	.	14	CASNGFSGANVLTF	TGTGCCAGCAATGGATTCTCTGGGGCCAACGTCCTGACTTTC
TRBV11-2	TRBJ2-3	few	TRBD1	16	CASSLGWTGGPDTQYF	TGTGCCAGCAGCTTAGGATGGACAGGGGGACCAGATACGCAGTATTTT
TRBV10-3	TRBJ2-7	.	.	13	CAIASGSPYEQYF	TGTGCCATCGCGTCGGGCAGCCCTTACGAGCAGTACTTC
TRBV15	TRBJ2-7	.	.	14	CATSRDRIAYEQYF	TGTGCCACCAGCAGAGATCGAATTGCCTACGAGCAGTACTTC
TRBV10-3	TRBJ2-3	.	.	13	CAIKPSSTDTQYF	TGTGCCATCAAGCCGTCTAGCACAGATACGCAGTATTTT
TRBV20-1	TRBJ2-7	.	.	13	CSARLARSYEQYF	TGCAGTGCTAGGTTAGCACGAAGCTACGAGCAGTACTTC
TRBV2	TRBJ2-7	.	.	13	CASSAQGNYEQYF	TGTGCCAGCAGTGCTCAGGGGAACTACGAGCAGTACTTC
TRBV29-1	TRBJ2-3	many	TRBD1	14	CSADSGTGGVAQYF	TGCAGCGCGGATTCCGGGACAGGAGGGGTTGCGCAGTATTTT
TRBV25-1	TRBJ1-6	.	.	16	CASSETLSSYNSPLHF	TGTGCCAGCAGTGAAACCCTGAGCTCCTATAATTCACCCCTCCACTTT
TRBV5-1	TRBJ2-5	.	.	15	CASSLEGRIGETQYF	TGCGCCAGCAGCTTGGAGGGCAGGATAGGCGAGACCCAGTACTTC
TRBV5-1	TRBJ2-3	few	TRBD1	16	CASTPPGQGARDTQYF	TGCGCCAGCACCCCCCCGGGACAGGGGGCGCGGGATACGCAGTATTTT
TRBV7-2	TRBJ2-5	.	TRBD2	16	CASSPHDGRASETQYF	TGTGCCAGCAGCCCTCATGACGGGAGGGCCTCTGAGACCCAGTACTTC
TRBV4-3	TRBJ2-2	few	.	15	CASRRDVANTGELFF	TGCGCCAGCAGACGGGACGTCGCGAACACCGGGGAGCTGTTTTTT
TRBV14	TRBJ2-5	few	.	13	CASSQDFLQTQYF	TGTGCCAGCAGCCAAGACTTCTTACAGACCCAGTACTTC
TRBV20-1	TRBJ1-5	.	.	16	CSAEMRQFRGNQPQHF	TGCAGTGCAGAAATGCGACAATTTAGGGGCAATCAGCCCCAGCATTTT
TRBV11-2	TRBJ2-1	many	TRBD1	14	CASRGQARYNEQFF	TGTGCCAGCAGAGGACAGGCCAGATACAATGAGCAGTTCTTC
TRBV25-1	TRBJ2-1	few	.	15	CASDYADHSYNEQFF	TGTGCCAGCGATTATGCGGACCACTCCTACAATGAGCAGTTCTTC
TRBV12-3/TRBV12-4	TRBJ1-2	few	.	14	CASSPQPPTDGYTF	TGTGCCAGCAGTCCACAACCGCCGACAGATGGCTACACCTTC
TRBV4-1	TRBJ1-3	few	.	15	CASSHDADPGNTIYF	TGCGCCAGCAGCCACGACGCAGACCCTGGAAACACCATATATTTT
TRBV25-1	TRBJ2-5	few	.	15	CASSEWRFAAETQYF	TGTGCCAGCAGTGAATGGCGGTTTGCGGCAGAGACCCAGTACTTC